The 19 T cell receptor beta chains in this list originate from one sample, sequenced in a study of T cell changes during pregnancy in multiple sclerosis (dated by TCRdb to about 2019). Receptors were amplified or captured by the immunoSEQ multiplex PCR assay. TCRdb re-hosts the immuneACCESS table, in-frame sequences only. Its copies lack some clones; in the studies checked, an unresolved V gene accounts for under half of them, and the cause for the rest is not known. Recorded for this sample are approximately 72,000 clones; more than 85% of them occurred a single time. 1.5% to 2% of the sample goes to the ten largest clones. The starting material was peripheral blood, obtained in the first trimester of pregnancy. Source of these receptors: a female donor in good health, enrolled as a control in a pregnancy study.

The chain recombines TRBV18 with TRBJ1-2, with D perhaps TRBD1 (6 bases). V was shortened by 3 bases and J by 0 bases, with 11 bases between the two germline ends. Germline CDR1 is KGHSH and CDR2 is LQKENI. CDR3 length: 15 amino acids. CDR3 in amino acids: CASSPGGQANYGYTF. CDR3 DNA sequence: TGTGCCAGCTCACCGGGGGGGCAAGCTAACTATGGCTACACCTTC.

This chain joins TRBV19 and TRBJ2-7; perhaps TRBD1 as D (5 bases). Trimming took 5 bases from V and 2 from J, leaving 10 bases between them. CDR3 length equals 13 residues. The germline gives CDR1 LNHDA, CDR2 SQIVND (reference sequence). DNA of the CDR3: TGTGCCAGTAGTCGGCCAGGGACCTACGAGCAGTACTTC. It yields the protein CASSRPGTYEQYF.

The chain carries TRBV2 and TRBJ1-1, with D perhaps TRBD1 (5 bases). V was pared by 8 bases and J by 0 bases, with 13 bases between. The germline gives CDR1 SNHLY, CDR2 FYNNEI. The CDR3 has 14 residues. CDR3 in amino acids: CASGAAGMNTEAFF. Written as DNA, the CDR3 is TGTGCCAGCGGGGCGGCAGGAATGAACACTGAAGCTTTCTTT.

This clone was found once. The chain links TRBV11-2 to TRBJ2-5, with 8 positions matching TRBD1. The CDR3 is made up of 16 amino acids. CDR1 SGHAT and CDR2 FQNNGV come from the germline V gene. Trimming at V came to 6 bases and at J to 3 bases, leaving 12 bases not matched to a gene. CDR3 amino acids: CASRNLGTGGKETQYF. CDR3 bases: TGTGCCAGCAGAAATCTAGGGACAGGCGGAAAAGAGACCCAGTACTTC.

The chain couples TRBV5-4 to TRBJ2-3; 10 bases are a match to TRBD1. The CDR3 spans 15 residues. J gave up 3 bases and V 3 bases, and 4 bases lay outside the gene matches. CDR1 is SGHNT, CDR2 YYREEE, per germline (reference sequence). The CDR3 DNA is TGTGCCAGCAGCTCCGGGACAGGGGATACAGATACGCAGTATTTT. This gives the protein CASSSGTGDTDTQYF.

The CDR3 DNA reads as TGTGCCAGCAGTGGGCCCATACTAGCGGGAGGCACAGATACGCAGTATTTT. Its protein product is CASSGPILAGGTDTQYF. The chain recombines TRBV25-1 with TRBJ2-3; 11 bases match TRBD2. Losses at the gene ends were 4 bases for V and 1 base for J; bases not matched to a gene: 7. The CDR3 is made up of 17 amino acids. CDR1 and CDR2 (germline): MGHDK, SYGVNS.

The chain employs TRBV5-1 and TRBJ1-1; 11 bases fit TRBD1. The CDR3 spans 16 residues. The germline V gene has CDR1 SGHRS and CDR2 YFSETQ. V dropped 0 bases and J dropped 7; count of bases not matched to a gene: 8. CDR3 coding DNA: TGCGCCAGCAGCTTGGAGGGAGTGGGACAGGGGGATGAAGCTTTCTTT. Protein product: CASSLEGVGQGDEAFF.

The J gene is TRBJ2-1, the V gene TRBV15; 7 bases fit TRBD1. In germline, CDR1 is LNHNV, CDR2 YYDKDF (reference sequence). CDR3 length: 15 residues. With V trimmed by 3 bases and J by 8 bases, 10 bases remained unmatched. The CDR3 sequence: CATSSFPDRADEQFF. The CDR3 DNA is TGTGCCACCAGCAGCTTCCCCGACAGGGCCGATGAGCAGTTCTTC. Together with reference TRBV15 and TRBJ2-1, the CDR3 gives the full variable domain: DAMVIQNPRYQVTQFGKPVTLSCSQTLNHNVMYWYQQKSSQAPKLLFHYYDKDFNNEADTPDNFQSRRPNTSFCFLDIRSPGLGDTAMYLCATSSFPDRADEQFFGPGTRLTVL.

CDR3 region: CASSIADTNTEAFF. DNA for the CDR3: TGTGCCAGTAGTATAGCCGACACGAACACTGAAGCTTTCTTT. The rearrangement joins TRBV19 to TRBJ1-1; D is undetermined. The V gene's germline CDR1 is LNHDA and CDR2 SQIVND (reference sequence). This CDR3 comprises 14 residues. Trimming removed 1 base at V and 1 base at J, with 7 bases between.

J is TRBJ2-5 and V is TRBV27; unclear D gene. The V gene's germline CDR1 is MNHEY and CDR2 SMNVEV (reference sequence). This CDR3 is 13 amino acids long. The V gene lost 2 bases and the J gene lost 4 bases, with 8 bases spanning the gap. The DNA of the CDR3 is TGTGCCAGCAGTTTACGGGTAGGAGAGACCCAGTACTTC. Translated, it gives CASSLRVGETQYF.

The chain links TRBV6-1 to TRBJ1-4; D gene uncertain. CDR1 and CDR2 from the germline V gene are MNHNS and SASEGT. CDR3 length equals 12 residues. V gave up 7 bases and J gave up 7 bases, with 10 bases separating them. The CDR3, as DNA: TGTGCCAGCACGCTACTCGGTGAAAAACTGTTTTTT. Protein: CASTLLGEKLFF.

The J gene is TRBJ2-2, the V gene TRBV27; 8 nucleotides line up with TRBD2. This CDR3 has 17 amino acids. Looked up from germline, CDR1 is MNHEY and CDR2 is SMNVEV (reference sequence). Trimming took 3 bases from V and 7 from J; bases not matched to a gene: 13. The CDR3 is CASSFLGRGAASGELFF. CDR3 DNA: TGTGCCAGCAGTTTCCTCGGGAGGGGGGCTGCAAGCGGGGAGCTGTTTTTT.

The chain is built from TRBV11-3 and TRBJ2-5; no reliable D call. V was shortened by 5 bases and J by 2 bases, with 15 bases between the two germline ends. CDR1 and CDR2 from the germline V gene are SGHNT and YENEEA. The length of the CDR3 is 15 residues. CDR3: CASSPRFGDQETQYF. CDR3 DNA sequence: TGTGCCAGCAGCCCCCGGTTTGGAGATCAAGAGACCCAGTACTTC. Looking up the rest from reference TRBV11-3 and TRBJ2-5 gives the full variable domain: EAGVVQSPRYKIIEKKQPVAFWCNPISGHNTLYWYLQNLGQGPELLIRYENEEAVDDSQLPKDRFSAERLKGVDSTLKIQPAELGDSAVYLCASSPRFGDQETQYFGPGTRLLVL.

This clone was observed a single time. The chain carries TRBV25-1 and TRBJ2-1; 10 bases line up with TRBD2. J lost 8 bases, V lost 4 bases, and 8 bases had no gene match. Germline loops: CDR1 MGHDK, CDR2 SYGVNS. The CDR3 extends over 15 amino acids. DNA of the CDR3: TGTGCCAGCAGTGGACCTAGCGGGAGTTCGGATGAGCAGTTCTTC. Encoded protein: CASSGPSGSSDEQFF. The full variable domain, completed using reference TRBV25-1 and TRBJ2-1, is EADIYQTPRYLVIGTGKKITLECSQTMGHDKMYWYQQDPGMELHLIHYSYGVNSTEKGDLSSESTVSRIRTEHFPLTLESARPSHTSQYLCASSGPSGSSDEQFFGPGTRLTVL.

A word on this clone: This sample also contains other DNA sequences that code for the same CDR3. This chain joins TRBV18 and TRBJ2-7, with 7 bases aligning to TRBD2. Trimming took 3 bases from V and 0 from J; bases not matched to a gene: 2. Germline V CDR1 and CDR2: KGHSH, LQKENI. The CDR3 spans 14 residues. The CDR3 bases are TGTGCCAGCTCACCCGGCGGGAGCTCCTACGAGCAGTACTTC. Translated: CASSPGGSSYEQYF.

V gene TRBV5-1 combines with J gene TRBJ2-5, with 8 bases that match TRBD1. This CDR3 comprises 15 residues. The germline V gene has CDR1 SGHRS and CDR2 YFSETQ. Trimming cost V 3 bases and J 3 bases; bases outside gene matches: 7. CDR3 region: CASSSPTGAKETQYF. The CDR3, as DNA: TGCGCCAGCAGCTCCCCGACAGGGGCGAAAGAGACCCAGTACTTC.

This sequence joins TRBV6-5 and TRBJ2-2; D perhaps matches TRBD2 (6 bases). Trimming took 2 bases from V and 1 from J, leaving 11 bases between them. In germline, CDR1 is MNHEY, CDR2 SVGAGI. The CDR3 spans 16 residues. The CDR3 reads CASSYEGGVNTGELFF. In DNA form, the CDR3 reads TGTGCCAGCAGTTACGAGGGCGGGGTGAACACCGGGGAGCTGTTTTTT.

J is TRBJ1-2 and V is TRBV7-2; D remains unclear. Between the trimmed V and J ends, which lost 3 bases and 6 bases, there was a span of 14 bases. This CDR3 spans 14 amino acids. Germline V CDR1 and CDR2: SGHTA, FQGNSA. The CDR3 loop is CASSFGPGGHGYTF. Written as DNA, the CDR3 is TGTGCCAGCAGCTTTGGGCCGGGAGGACATGGCTACACCTTC.

The J gene is TRBJ1-1, the V gene TRBV28, with D possibly TRBD1 on 5 matching bases. CDR1 and CDR2 (germline): MDHEN, SYDVKM. This CDR3 has 15 amino acids. V was shortened by 4 bases and J by 2 bases, with 14 bases between the two germline ends. CDR3 in DNA: TGTGCCAGCAGTTCGCCGGGACTCATAAACACTGAAGCTTTCTTT. Protein: CASSSPGLINTEAFF.